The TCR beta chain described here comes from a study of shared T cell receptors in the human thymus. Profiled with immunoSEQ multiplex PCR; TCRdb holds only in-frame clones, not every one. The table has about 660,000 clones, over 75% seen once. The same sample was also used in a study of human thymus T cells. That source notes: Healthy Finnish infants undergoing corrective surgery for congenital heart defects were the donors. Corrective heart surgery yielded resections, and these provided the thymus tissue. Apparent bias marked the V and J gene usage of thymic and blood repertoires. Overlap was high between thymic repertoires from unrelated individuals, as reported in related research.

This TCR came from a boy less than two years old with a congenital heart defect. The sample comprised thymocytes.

CDR3 sequence reads: CASSLSGRAKTQYF. CDR3 bases: TGTGCCAGCAGTTTAAGCGGGAGGGCCAAGACCCAGTACTTC. The J gene is TRBJ2-5, the V gene TRBV28; 10 nucleotides agree with TRBD2. The CDR3 covers 14 residues. Germline loops: CDR1 MDHEN, CDR2 SYDVKM. V was pared by 2 bases and J by 6 bases, with 3 bases of the junction left unmatched. The variable domain in full, completed from reference TRBV28 and TRBJ2-5, reads DVKVTQSSRYLVKRTGEKVFLECVQDMDHENMFWYRQDPGLGLRLIYFSYDVKMKEKGDIPEGYSVSREKKERFSLILESASTNQTSMYLCASSLSGRAKTQYFGPGTRLLVL.